The 28 T cell receptor beta chains presented below share a single source sample, sequenced in a study of Tregs in tolerant kidney transplant recipients. Here immunoSEQ multiplex PCR was the method, and the copy in TCRdb shows in-frame clones only, minus some. The sample consists of about 240,000 clones, about 86% of them appearing once. The specimen sequenced was CD4+ T cells from blood. Receptors were obtained from a human donor in good health.

This clone was counted once. The rearrangement uses TRBV6-5 and TRBJ2-7; perhaps TRBD1 as D (5 bases). Germline-derived CDR1 and CDR2 are MNHEY and SVGAGI. V gave up 6 bases and J gave up 3 bases, with 18 bases separating them. The CDR3 spans 15 residues. CDR3 region: CASSISLDRVYEQYF. The CDR3 DNA follows: TGTGCCAGCAGCATATCGCTCGACAGAGTCTACGAGCAGTACTTC.

The chain links TRBV6-5 to TRBJ1-3; no reliable D call. The CDR3 has 13 residues. Germline CDR1 and CDR2: MNHEY and SVGAGI. Deletions cut 5 bases from V and 2 bases from J, with 7 bases between. This CDR3 is CASSRVTGNTIYF. The CDR3 bases are TGTGCCAGCAGTCGGGTTACTGGAAACACCATATATTTT.

The rearrangement uses TRBV7-2 and TRBJ2-3; 9 bases align to TRBD1. CDR3 length: 15 amino acids. CDR1 and CDR2 from the germline V gene are SGHTA and FQGNSA. Germline trimming cut 2 bases from V and 4 bases from J; bases unmatched to any gene: 4. CDR3 coding DNA: TGTGCCAGCAGCTTAAACAGGGGGCGCTCAGATACGCAGTATTTT. This codes for CASSLNRGRSDTQYF.

The genes are TRBV13 and TRBJ1-2; D possibly corresponds to TRBD1 (5 bases). Deletions cut 5 bases from V and 4 bases from J, with 17 bases between. Germline assignment: CDR1 PRHDT and CDR2 FYEKMQ (reference sequence). The CDR3 sequence is 15 residues long. The DNA of the CDR3 is TGTGCCAGCAGCCCCTCCAACCGGGACGGCTATGGCTACACCTTC. Its protein is CASSPSNRDGYGYTF. The whole variable domain, remainder taken from reference TRBV13 and TRBJ1-2, is AAGVIQSPRHLIKEKRETATLKCYPIPRHDTVYWYQQGPGQDPQFLISFYEKMQSDKGSIPDRFSAQQFSDYHSELNMSSLELGDSALYFCASSPSNRDGYGYTFGSGTRLTVV.

The chain employs TRBV5-1 and TRBJ1-5, with 10 bases matching TRBD1. V shed 4 bases and J 4 bases; nucleotides not matched to a gene: 8. This CDR3 spans 16 amino acids. Germline CDR1 SGHRS, CDR2 YFSETQ. CDR3 residues: CASSPGDRGVNQPQHF. Here the CDR3 DNA reads TGCGCCAGCAGCCCGGGGGACAGGGGAGTGAATCAGCCCCAGCATTTT.

V gene TRBV30 combines with J gene TRBJ2-2; D is ambiguous. The CDR3 sequence is 14 residues long. Germline assignment: CDR1 GTSNPN and CDR2 SVGIG (reference sequence). Trimming left V 8 bases short and J 6 bases short, with 19 bases between. The CDR3 reads CALSSQYGSGELFF. As DNA, the CDR3 is TGTGCCCTCTCGAGCCAATATGGGTCCGGGGAGCTGTTTTTT.

The count of this clone is one. V is TRBV6-5 and J is TRBJ2-1; tentatively, D is TRBD2 (6 bases). Trimming shortened V by 4 bases and J by 2 bases, and 15 bases separated the two germline ends. The CDR3 totals 16 residues. Germline V gene sequence: CDR1 MNHEY, CDR2 SVGAGI. DNA for the CDR3: TGTGCCAGCAGTTTCGAGTCGGGAGTAGCCTACAATGAGCAGTTCTTC. It encodes CASSFESGVAYNEQFF.

This chain joins TRBV5-6 and TRBJ2-3; D may be TRBD1 (6 bases). Trimming left V 5 bases short and J 0 bases short, with 22 bases between. The germline CDR1 and CDR2 sequences are SGHDT and YYEEEE. The CDR3 contains 18 residues. This CDR3 is CASRPGHGYSPSTDTQYF. Written as DNA, the CDR3 is TGTGCCAGCAGACCGGGACACGGCTATTCTCCTAGCACAGATACGCAGTATTTT.

This chain uses TRBV19 with TRBJ1-2; 10 bases match TRBD1. Germline assignment: CDR1 LNHDA and CDR2 SQIVND (reference sequence). V lost 3 bases and J lost 4; bases outside the gene matches: 2. The CDR3 extends over 14 amino acids. The CDR3 region is CASSMWTGGYGYTF. DNA of the CDR3: TGTGCCAGTAGTATGTGGACAGGGGGCTATGGCTACACCTTC. The full variable domain, rest sourced from reference TRBV19 and TRBJ1-2, is DGGITQSPKYLFRKEGQNVTLSCEQNLNHDAMYWYRQDPGQGLRLIYYSQIVNDFQKGDIAEGYSVSREKKESFPLTVTSAQKNPTAFYLCASSMWTGGYGYTFGSGTRLTVV.

In DNA, the CDR3 is TGTGCCAGCAGCCCTCGGCTCAGCGATTCACCCCTCCACTTT. Its translation is CASSPRLSDSPLHF. The chain employs TRBV5-5 and TRBJ1-6; D remains unclear. CDR1 and CDR2 from the germline V gene are SGHKS and YYEKEE (reference sequence). Trimming removed 4 bases at V and 8 bases at J, with 13 bases between. The CDR3 is made up of 14 amino acids.

This chain links TRBV9 with TRBJ1-3, with 9 positions matching TRBD1. Germline loops: CDR1 SGDLS, CDR2 YYNGEE. The V segment lost 4 bases and the J segment 2 bases; nucleotides outside the gene matches: 1. This CDR3 spans 14 amino acids. CDR3 nucleotide sequence: TGTGCCAGCAGCCGGACAGGGGCTGGAAACACCATATATTTT. Translation gives CASSRTGAGNTIYF.

The chain joins TRBV6-1 to TRBJ2-1; 10 bases fit TRBD2. The CDR3 runs 14 residues. From germline, CDR1 is MNHNS and CDR2 SASEGT. Trimming cost V 5 bases and J 5 bases; bases outside gene matches: 3. The CDR3 DNA is TGTGCCAGCAGTCTAGCGGGGGTTAACAATGAGCAGTTCTTC. This sequence encodes CASSLAGVNNEQFF.

This clone has more than one count but fewer than ten. The CDR3 region has the DNA TGTGCCAGCAGTGAATTAGGCAGCGGGAGGAGGGTTGCCGGGGAGCTGTTTTTT. It specifies CASSELGSGRRVAGELFF. The V gene is TRBV25-1, the J gene TRBJ2-2; 9 bases are shared with TRBD2. Trimming removed 1 base from V and 6 bases from J; junction bases left unmatched: 12. Germline loops: CDR1 MGHDK, CDR2 SYGVNS. The CDR3 sequence is 18 residues long.

The chain combines TRBV10-2 with TRBJ1-3, with D perhaps matching TRBD1 (5 bases). V dropped 2 bases and J dropped 6 bases, with 11 bases sitting between them. The germline CDR1 and CDR2 sequences are WSHSY and SAAADI. The CDR3 has 14 residues. The CDR3 DNA reads TGCGCCAGCAGTGAGAGGCAGGGTTTAAACACCATATATTTT. Residues: CASSERQGLNTIYF.

This rearrangement joins TRBV7-9 to TRBJ2-7, with 8 nucleotides matching TRBD1. The V gene end was trimmed by 0 bases and the J gene end by 4 bases; junction bases not matched to a gene: 5. Germline CDR1 SEHNR, CDR2 FQNEAQ (reference sequence). CDR3 size: 15 residues. The CDR3 is CASSLAAGGWYEQYF. The CDR3 region has the DNA TGTGCCAGCAGCTTAGCGGCAGGGGGCTGGTACGAGCAGTACTTC.

This chain uses TRBV28 with TRBJ1-5, with a tentative D call TRBD1 (5 bases). This CDR3 is built from 15 residues. CDR1 and CDR2 (germline): MDHEN, SYDVKM. Trimming left V 8 bases short and J 0 bases short, with 14 bases between. CDR3 region: CASRDARNSNQPQHF. The CDR3 DNA sequence: TGTGCCAGCCGGGACGCACGGAATAGCAATCAGCCCCAGCATTTT.

The gene calls are TRBV20-1 and TRBJ2-3, with D unresolved. The CDR3 sequence is 11 residues long. CDR1 is DFQATT, CDR2 SNEGSKA, per germline (reference sequence). V lost 4 bases and J 3 bases, leaving 5 bases between the germline ends. The CDR3: CSAMRTDTQYF. The CDR3 bases are TGCAGTGCTATGCGTACAGATACGCAGTATTTT.

The chain links TRBV5-1 to TRBJ1-5; TRBD1 aligns across 9 bases. Germline V gene data show CDR1 as SGHRS and CDR2 as YFSETQ. With V trimmed by 4 bases and J by 4 bases, 3 bases remained unmatched. The CDR3 covers 14 residues. The CDR3 DNA sequence: TGCGCCAGCAGCAAGGGACAGGGAAATCAGCCCCAGCATTTT. Translating gives CASSKGQGNQPQHF.

The chain's CDR3 is CASSVPGANVLTF. As DNA, the CDR3 is TGTGCCAGCAGTGTGCCTGGGGCCAACGTCCTGACTTTC. J is TRBJ2-6 and V is TRBV25-1; D is uncertain. The length of the CDR3 is 13 residues. Germline CDR1 is MGHDK and CDR2 is SYGVNS. Trimming took 4 bases from V and 2 from J, leaving 3 bases between them. Full variable domain (outside the CDR3, taken from reference TRBV25-1 and TRBJ2-6): EADIYQTPRYLVIGTGKKITLECSQTMGHDKMYWYQQDPGMELHLIHYSYGVNSTEKGDLSSESTVSRIRTEHFPLTLESARPSHTSQYLCASSVPGANVLTFGAGSRLTVL.

V and J are TRBV5-1 and TRBJ1-5; D may be TRBD1 (5 bases). In germline, CDR1 is SGHRS, CDR2 YFSETQ. V lost 1 base and J lost 3, with 11 bases in between. This CDR3 has 15 residues. CDR3 nucleotide sequence: TGCGCCAGCAGCTTGATGGGGACGCCCAATCAGCCCCAGCATTTT. Residues: CASSLMGTPNQPQHF.

The V gene is TRBV6-1, the J gene TRBJ2-2; the match to TRBD1 covers 9 bases. The CDR3 has 15 residues. Per the germline V gene, CDR1 is MNHNS and CDR2 is SASEGT. Trimming removed 6 bases from V and 3 bases from J; junction bases left unmatched: 5. CDR3 sequence (DNA): TGTGCCAGCAGCCTGGACAGGGGCCACACCGGGGAGCTGTTTTTT. Protein sequence: CASSLDRGHTGELFF.

The CDR3, as DNA: TGTGCCAGCAGCTTATTAAGTATTTACACTGAAGCTTTCTTT. Protein: CASSLLSIYTEAFF. The chain has TRBV11-2 and TRBJ1-1, with D unresolved. The V end was cut by 2 bases, the J end by 3 bases, with 10 bases between. Per the germline V gene, CDR1 is SGHAT and CDR2 is FQNNGV. This CDR3 region has 14 residues.

This chain links TRBV7-9 with TRBJ2-1; 8 bases match TRBD2. The CDR3 covers 18 residues. Germline V gene lookup returns CDR1 SEHNR and CDR2 FQNEAQ (reference sequence). The trim removed 1 base at V and 0 bases at J, leaving 8 bases unmatched. CDR3 sequence (DNA): TGTGCCAGCAGCTTAGTTGGTAGCGGGGAGAGCTCCTACAATGAGCAGTTCTTC. It is translated as CASSLVGSGESSYNEQFF.

The V gene is TRBV30, the J gene TRBJ1-4; D is ambiguous. Per germline, CDR1 GTSNPN and CDR2 SVGIG (reference sequence). The CDR3 length is 15 residues. Trimming cost V 4 bases and J 0 bases, with 12 bases left between them. In nucleotides, the CDR3 is TGTGCCTGGAAATCAGGACTTGCAACTAATGAAAAACTGTTTTTT. Its translation: CAWKSGLATNEKLFF.

The chain combines TRBV11-2 with TRBJ2-1; TRBD2 matches at 11 bases. This CDR3 has 16 residues. Germline values: CDR1 SGHAT, CDR2 FQNNGV. V was pared by 5 bases and J by 9 bases, with 12 bases of the junction left unmatched. CDR3 coding DNA: TGTGCCAGCAGCCCGACGCGGACTAGCGGGTATGGTGAGCAGTTCTTC. Its translation: CASSPTRTSGYGEQFF.

The chain uses TRBV27 and TRBJ2-1; D perhaps matches TRBD2 (6 bases). V was trimmed by 5 bases and J by 0 bases, leaving 8 bases between them. The CDR3 is 14 amino acids. CDR1 is MNHEY and CDR2 is SMNVEV in the germline V gene (reference sequence). As DNA, the CDR3 is TGTGCCAGCAGTCTAGCGAGCTCCTACAATGAGCAGTTCTTC. As protein: CASSLASSYNEQFF.

V usage is TRBV25-1 and J usage is TRBJ1-1, with 9 bases aligning to TRBD1. Trimming removed 3 bases from V and 1 base from J; junction bases left unmatched: 6. CDR1 is MGHDK and CDR2 is SYGVNS in the germline V gene. There are 16 residues in the CDR3. CDR3: CASSDATGGANTEAFF. CDR3 sequence (DNA): TGTGCCAGCAGTGATGCAACAGGGGGCGCGAACACTGAAGCTTTCTTT.

The CDR3: CASSELPGASSYEQYF. The CDR3 DNA sequence: TGTGCCAGCAGTGAACTACCAGGGGCGAGCTCCTACGAGCAGTACTTC. The chain uses TRBV6-1 and TRBJ2-7; tentatively, D is TRBD1 (6 bases). Germline loops: CDR1 MNHNS, CDR2 SASEGT. The CDR3 contains 16 residues. V was shortened by 2 bases and J by 0 bases, with 14 bases between the two germline ends.